This T cell receptor (beta chain) was sequenced for a study of shared clonotypes between healthy human individuals. Whole-study findings and limits: Large depth notwithstanding, sorted-subset sequencing proved incomplete by rarefaction. Tissues were not sampled, only blood, and their repertoires likely differ. Estimated clonotype richness was generally higher in naive than memory subsets.

Germline trimming cut 3 bases from V and 5 bases from J; bases unmatched to any gene: 5. This CDR3 is 16 amino acids long. Germline V gene data show CDR1 as LNHDA and CDR2 as SQIVND (reference sequence). Comments on this clone: The target antigen is unknown.

Researchers partitioned CD4+ cells into CD45RA+ naive and CD45RA-negative memory subsets. Profiling relied on immunoSEQ multiplex PCR, and the TCRdb table lists in-frame clones only, not all of them. This table has approximately 1,000,000 clones, 70% to 80% appearing once. The source is a man aged 18-30 years in good health. Some clones in this sample may be carry-over from other donors' samples. The sequenced material came from memory CD4+ T cells from PBMCs. Noted subset: CD45RA-negative fraction. The rearrangement uses TRBV19 and TRBJ2-5; 14 bases agree with TRBD2. CDR3: CASSMGLAGVGETQYF. The DNA of the CDR3 is TGTGCCAGTAGTATGGGACTAGCGGGAGTGGGGGAGACCCAGTACTTC.